These 11 T cell receptor beta chains were all obtained from the same sample, sequenced in a study of OX40 agonist ivuxolimab in advanced cancers. Measured with immunoSEQ multiplex PCR; TCRdb has only the in-frame clones, and not every one. The sample records roughly 60,000 clones, around 87% being singletons. The source was CD4+ or CD8+ T cells sorted from blood, collected in a trial of the OX40 agonist ivuxolimab. The source is an adult with an advanced solid tumor such as melanoma, head and neck, liver or kidney cancer.

The J gene is TRBJ2-2, the V gene TRBV9; D is unclear. The germline V and J ends were trimmed by 0 bases and 7 bases, with 7 bases remaining between them. CDR1 and CDR2 from the germline V gene are SGDLS and YYNGEE. This CDR3 is 13 amino acids long. The CDR3 protein is CASSVEGIGELFF. In DNA, the CDR3 is TGTGCCAGCAGCGTAGAAGGGATCGGGGAGCTGTTTTTT.

Remarks on this clone: Relative to the germline gene, one junction end is altered; a read error may explain this. Distinct nucleotide sequences in the sample also encode this CDR3. This chain uses TRBV12-5 with TRBJ1-6; D is ambiguous. CDR3 length equals 15 residues. CDR1 is LGHNT and CDR2 is FRNRAP in the germline V gene. The CDR3 bases are TGTGCTAGTGGTTTCGGGTTGGCGATAAATTCGCCCCTCCACTTT. This sequence encodes CASGFGLAINSPLHF.

J is TRBJ1-6 and V is TRBV5-1; tentative D call: TRBD1 (6 bases). Germline V lookup: CDR1 SGHRS, CDR2 YFSETQ. Trimming shortened V by 3 bases and J by 9 bases, and 13 bases separated the two germline ends. CDR3 length equals 14 residues. This chain's CDR3 is CASSSGDEGSPLHF. The CDR3 nucleotides are TGCGCCAGCAGCTCAGGGGATGAGGGTTCACCCCTCCACTTT.

The chain has TRBV19 and TRBJ1-2, with a weak D call TRBD1 (5 bases). V lost 4 bases, J lost 4 bases, and 16 bases lay in between. The CDR3 extends over 15 amino acids. Germline-derived CDR1 and CDR2 are LNHDA and SQIVND (reference sequence). The chain's CDR3 is CASSTDGGSGYGYTF. The DNA of the CDR3 is TGTGCCAGTAGTACAGACGGGGGTTCAGGCTATGGCTACACCTTC.

In this sample, this clone turned up a few times. The CDR3 loop is CASSQDRRRSYF. CDR3 coding DNA: TGTGCCAGCAGCCAAGATAGGAGGCGATCCTACTTC. V and J are TRBV14 and TRBJ2-4; TRBD2 might be the D (5 bases). This CDR3 is built from 12 residues. Germline V gives CDR1 SGHDN, CDR2 FVKESK. V was cut by 0 bases and J by 16 bases, with 13 bases left in between.

This chain joins TRBV7-3 and TRBJ2-2; the D is unclear. CDR3 length: 12 residues. Germline CDR1 SGHTA, CDR2 FQGTGA. V was trimmed by 2 bases and J by 7 bases, leaving 5 bases between them. DNA of the CDR3: TGTGCCAGCAGCTTATACAGCGGGGAGCTGTTTTTT. Its translation: CASSLYSGELFF.

This rearrangement joins TRBV7-6 to TRBJ2-1; 7 bases line up with TRBD1. The germline gives CDR1 SGHVS, CDR2 FNYEAQ. The CDR3 is 14 residues long. The trim removed 4 bases at V and 7 bases at J, leaving 7 bases unmatched. CDR3 amino acids: CASSSRQGWNEQFF. CDR3 nucleotides: TGTGCCAGCAGCTCAAGACAGGGTTGGAATGAGCAGTTCTTC.

This chain uses TRBV5-1 with TRBJ2-5, with 8 bases lining up with TRBD1. V gave up 0 bases and J gave up 1 base; unmatched junction bases: 2. The length of the CDR3 is 15 residues. CDR1 SGHRS and CDR2 YFSETQ come from the germline V gene. CDR3 sequence (DNA): TGCGCCAGCAGCTTGGGGGGACAGGTCCAAGAGACCCAGTACTTC. It is translated as CASSLGGQVQETQYF.

The chain employs TRBV5-1 and TRBJ2-2; D gene uncertain. The germline V gene encodes CDR1 SGHRS and CDR2 YFSETQ. The CDR3 length is 15 residues. Trimming shortened V by 0 bases and J by 6 bases, and 12 bases separated the two germline ends. CDR3 region: CASSLVVLFPGELFF. The CDR3 DNA reads as TGCGCCAGCAGCTTGGTGGTCCTTTTCCCCGGGGAGCTGTTTTTT.

The V gene is TRBV7-9, the J gene TRBJ2-1; TRBD1 matches 8 bases. V was clipped by 3 bases and J by 6 bases; unmatched bases: 4. The germline gives CDR1 SEHNR, CDR2 FQNEAQ (reference sequence). The CDR3 is made up of 14 amino acids. The CDR3: CASSLTQGANEQFF. In DNA form, the CDR3 reads TGTGCCAGCAGCTTGACGCAGGGGGCCAATGAGCAGTTCTTC.

The rearrangement joins TRBV18 to TRBJ1-5; D is unresolved. Per the germline V gene, CDR1 is KGHSH and CDR2 is LQKENI. V dropped 3 bases and J dropped 4 bases, with 7 bases sitting between them. The CDR3 is 13 amino acids. CDR3 nucleotides: TGTGCCAGCTCACCCGGACGGAATCAGCCCCAGCATTTT. This translates into CASSPGRNQPQHF.